This T cell receptor (beta chain) was recovered during a study of HIV-infected patients and healthy controls. V lost 4 bases and J 6 bases, leaving 14 bases between the germline ends. The CDR3 contains 14 residues. CDR1 and CDR2 from the germline V gene are LGHDT and YNNKEL (reference sequence). This clonotype was recorded at least ten times. Each CDR3 protein is one row after TCRdb ran MiXCR on the 5' RACE reads. The data show around 62,000 distinct CDR3 sequences, 15% to 20% seen once. Sequencing input: CD4+ T cells from blood. The chain joins TRBV3-1 to TRBJ2-3; tentatively, D is TRBD1 (6 bases). The sequence was obtained from a human donor in good health. CDR3 loop: CASSPARTGDTQYF. Written as DNA, the CDR3 is TGTGCCAGCAGCCCAGCTCGTACAGGGGATACGCAGTATTTT.